This T cell receptor (beta chain) comes out of a study of T cells in women clearing cervical HPV infection. Average input was around 1,200 ng genomic DNA for immunoSEQ TCR beta CDR3 amplification. TCRdb's copy holds only in-frame clones and misses some; the assay was immunoSEQ multiplex PCR. The ten top clones account for 8.4%, within a sample of about 31,000 clones. Cervical HPV DNA detected by MY09/MY11 PCR, typed by dot-blot. As to this clone: Antigen: not known. The read stops 3 residues short of the end of the CDR3; the missing end is completed from the germline J gene.

This CDR3 has 14 residues. CDR1 is SNHLY, CDR2 FYNNEI, per germline. Study observations and caveats: Each sample's T-cell count was unknown, possibly confounding richness.

The sequence came from a woman aged 18 to 69 with a cervical HPV16 infection that either progressed to CIN3+ or cleared (not recorded which). The sample taken for sequencing was blood buffy coat. The chain is built from TRBV2 and TRBJ2-4; tentatively, D is TRBD1 (5 bases). This CDR3 reads CASSANRINYGQYF. The CDR3 DNA, read in part, is TGTGCCAGCAGTGCAAACAGGATAAACTATGGT. The entire variable domain, with the rest obtained from reference TRBV2 and TRBJ2-4, is as follows: EPEVTQTPSHQVTQMGQEVILRCVPISNHLYFYWYRQILGQKVEFLVSFYNNEISEKSEIFDDQFSVERPDGSNFTLKIRSTKLEDSAMYFCASSANRINYGQYFGAGTRLSVL.